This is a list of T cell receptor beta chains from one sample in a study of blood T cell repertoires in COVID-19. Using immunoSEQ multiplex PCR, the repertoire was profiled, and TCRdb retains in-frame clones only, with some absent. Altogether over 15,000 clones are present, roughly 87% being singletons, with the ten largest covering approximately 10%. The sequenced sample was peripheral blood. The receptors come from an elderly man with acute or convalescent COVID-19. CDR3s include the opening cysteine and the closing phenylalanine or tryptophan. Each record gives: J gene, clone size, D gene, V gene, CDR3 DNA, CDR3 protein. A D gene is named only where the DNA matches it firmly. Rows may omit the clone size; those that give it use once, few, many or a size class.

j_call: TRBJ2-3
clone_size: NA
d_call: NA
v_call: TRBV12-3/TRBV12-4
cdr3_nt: TGTGCCAGCAGTTCCCTAGATACGCAGTATTTT
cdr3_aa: CASSSLDTQYF

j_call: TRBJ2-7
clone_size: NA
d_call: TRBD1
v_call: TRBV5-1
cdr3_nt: TGCGCCAGCAGCTCGGGACAGGGCTACGAGCAGTACTTC
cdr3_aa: CASSSGQGYEQYF

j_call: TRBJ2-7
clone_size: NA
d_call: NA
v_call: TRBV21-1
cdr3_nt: TGTGCCGGACTCGAGACACTTAACGCCTACGAGCAGTACTTC
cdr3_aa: CAGLETLNAYEQYF

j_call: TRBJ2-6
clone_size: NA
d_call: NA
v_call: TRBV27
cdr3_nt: TGTGCCAGCAGTTTCGGGGGGCTCGGGGCCAACGTCCTGACTTTC
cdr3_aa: CASSFGGLGANVLTF

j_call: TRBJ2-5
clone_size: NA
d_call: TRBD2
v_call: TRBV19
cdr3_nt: TGTGCCAGTAGTATGCGAGCACTAGCGGGGACCCAAGAGACCCAGTACTTC
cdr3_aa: CASSMRALAGTQETQYF

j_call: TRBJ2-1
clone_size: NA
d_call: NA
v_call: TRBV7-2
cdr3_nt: TGTGCCAGCAGCTCCCTAGCGCCCGAGCAGTTCTTC
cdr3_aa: CASSSLAPEQFF

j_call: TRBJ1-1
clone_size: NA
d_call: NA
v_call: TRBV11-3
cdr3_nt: TGTGCCAGCAGCCCGAATGGGGCTGAGAACACTGAAGCTTTCTTT
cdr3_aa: CASSPNGAENTEAFF

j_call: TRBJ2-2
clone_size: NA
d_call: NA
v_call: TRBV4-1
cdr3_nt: TGCGCCAGCAGCCAAGTATGGGGGGAGCTGTTTTTT
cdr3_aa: CASSQVWGELFF

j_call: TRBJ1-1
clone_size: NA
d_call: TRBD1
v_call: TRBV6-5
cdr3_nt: TGTGCCAGCAACACACAGGGGGCTGGAACTGAAGCTTTCTTT
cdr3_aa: CASNTQGAGTEAFF

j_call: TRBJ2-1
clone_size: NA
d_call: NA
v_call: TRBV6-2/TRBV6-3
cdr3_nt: TGTGCCAGCAGTTACGAGGAGTTTTACAATGAGCAGTTCTTC
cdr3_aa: CASSYEEFYNEQFF

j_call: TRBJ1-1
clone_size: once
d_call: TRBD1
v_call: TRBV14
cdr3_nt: TGTGCCAGCAGCCTCCAGGGGGCCCACACTGAAGCTTTCTTT
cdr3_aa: CASSLQGAHTEAFF

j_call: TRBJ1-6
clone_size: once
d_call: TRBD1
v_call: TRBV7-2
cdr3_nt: TGTGCCAGCAGCCTCACCGGGACAGACAATTCACCCCTCCACTTT
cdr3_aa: CASSLTGTDNSPLHF

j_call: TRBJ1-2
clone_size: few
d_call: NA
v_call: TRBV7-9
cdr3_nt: TGTGCCAGCAGCTCCCGGTTCGGGGGGAACCGGGGCTACACCTTC
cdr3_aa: CASSSRFGGNRGYTF

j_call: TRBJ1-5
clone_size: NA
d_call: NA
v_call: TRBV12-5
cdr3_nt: TGTGCTAGTGGTTTGGTCCCAAGACAGACAAATATAGTCCTGAGCAATCAGCCCCAGCATTTT
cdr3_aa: CASGLVPRQTNIVLSNQPQHF

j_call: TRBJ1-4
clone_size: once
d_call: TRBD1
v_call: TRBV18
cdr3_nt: TGTGCCAGCTCATCCCATCCGGGACAGGTGAATGAAAAACTGTTTTTT
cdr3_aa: CASSSHPGQVNEKLFF

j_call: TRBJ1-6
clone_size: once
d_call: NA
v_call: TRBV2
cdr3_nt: TGTGCCAGCAGTTACAGGGCCCTCTCACCCCTCCACTTT
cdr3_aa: CASSYRALSPLHF

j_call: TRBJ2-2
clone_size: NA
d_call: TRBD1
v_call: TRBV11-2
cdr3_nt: TGTGCCAGCAGCCTTCGGGACAGCTACACCGGGGAGCTGTTTTTT
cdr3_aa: CASSLRDSYTGELFF

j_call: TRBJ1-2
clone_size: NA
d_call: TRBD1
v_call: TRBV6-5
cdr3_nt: TGTGCCAGCAGTTCCCCGGGACAGGGAAGAGGCTACACCTTC
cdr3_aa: CASSSPGQGRGYTF

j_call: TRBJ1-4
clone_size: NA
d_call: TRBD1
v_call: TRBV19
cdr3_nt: TGTGCCACCGGACAGGAGCCTAATGAAAAACTGTTTTTT
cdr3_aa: CATGQEPNEKLFF

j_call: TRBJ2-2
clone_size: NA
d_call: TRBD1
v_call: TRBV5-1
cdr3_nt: TGCGCCAGCAGCTTGGGACAGGGCGGCACCGGGGAGCTGTTTTTT
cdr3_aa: CASSLGQGGTGELFF

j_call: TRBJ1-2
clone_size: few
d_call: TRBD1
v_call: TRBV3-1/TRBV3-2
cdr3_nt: TGTGCCAGCAGCCAGGTACAGGGGAAGGACTATGGCTACACCTTC
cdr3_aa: CASSQVQGKDYGYTF

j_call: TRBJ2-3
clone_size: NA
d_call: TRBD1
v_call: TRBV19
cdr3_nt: TGTGCCAGTAAGAGGACAGGGCCAGATACGCAGTATTTT
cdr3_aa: CASKRTGPDTQYF

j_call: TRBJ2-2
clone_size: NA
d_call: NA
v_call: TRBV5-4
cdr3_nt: TGTGCCAGCTATTTCATAGAGGGAACCGGGGAGCTGTTTTTT
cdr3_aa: CASYFIEGTGELFF

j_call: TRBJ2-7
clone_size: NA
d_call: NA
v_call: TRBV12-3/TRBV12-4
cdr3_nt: TGTGCCAGCAGTATAGGACAGTCCTACGAGCAGTACTTC
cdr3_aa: CASSIGQSYEQYF

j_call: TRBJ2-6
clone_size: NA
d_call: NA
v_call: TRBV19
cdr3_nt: TGTGCCAGTAAAGAACAGGGCGCTTCTGGGGCCAACGTCCTGACTTTC
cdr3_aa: CASKEQGASGANVLTF

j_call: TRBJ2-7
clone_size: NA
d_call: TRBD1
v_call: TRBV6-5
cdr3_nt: TGTGCCAGCCGGAACGTGGGGACAGGGGTGAGCGAGCAGTACTTC
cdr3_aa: CASRNVGTGVSEQYF

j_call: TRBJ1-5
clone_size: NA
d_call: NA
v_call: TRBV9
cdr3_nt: TGTGCCAGCAGCGAGGGGGAGGGAGCGAGCAATCAGCCCCAGCATTTT
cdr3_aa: CASSEGEGASNQPQHF

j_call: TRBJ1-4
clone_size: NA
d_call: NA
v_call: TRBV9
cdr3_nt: TGTGCCAGCAGCCCGGGCAGGGAGGGGGAAAAACTGTTTTTT
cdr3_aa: CASSPGREGEKLFF

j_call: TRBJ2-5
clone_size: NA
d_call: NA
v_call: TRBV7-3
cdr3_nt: TGTGCCAGCAGCTTATGGGAGAAGGAGACCCAGTACTTC
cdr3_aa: CASSLWEKETQYF

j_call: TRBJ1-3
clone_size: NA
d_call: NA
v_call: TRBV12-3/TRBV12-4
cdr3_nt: TGTGCCAGCGGGGCCTCTGGAAACACCATATATTTT
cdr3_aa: CASGASGNTIYF

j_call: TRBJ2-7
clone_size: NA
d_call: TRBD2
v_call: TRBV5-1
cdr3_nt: TGCGCCAGCAGCCCGGGACTAGCGGGAGACGAGCAGTACTTC
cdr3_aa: CASSPGLAGDEQYF

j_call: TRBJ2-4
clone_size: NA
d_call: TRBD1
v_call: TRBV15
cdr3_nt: TGTGCCACCAGCACCCGACAGGGAGTAGCCAAAAACATTCAGTACTTC
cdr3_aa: CATSTRQGVAKNIQYF

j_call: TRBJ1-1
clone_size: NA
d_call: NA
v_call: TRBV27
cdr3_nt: TGTGCCACCCGAGCGGCGCGGAACACTGAAGCTTTCTTT
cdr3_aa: CATRAARNTEAFF

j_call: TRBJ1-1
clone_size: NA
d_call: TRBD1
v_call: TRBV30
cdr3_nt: TGTGCCTGGAGTGAGGACAGGGGGTCCCCAGAAGCTTTCTTT
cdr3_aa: CAWSEDRGSPEAFF

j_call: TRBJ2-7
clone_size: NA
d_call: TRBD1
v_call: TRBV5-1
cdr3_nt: TGCGCCAGCAGCCCGGGACAGGGCCCTCTCGAGCAGTACTTC
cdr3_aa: CASSPGQGPLEQYF

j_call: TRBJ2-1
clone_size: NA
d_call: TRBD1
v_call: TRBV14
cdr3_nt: TGTGCCAGCAGCCCTCGGGACAGGGGGCTCGATGAGCAGTTCTTC
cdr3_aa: CASSPRDRGLDEQFF

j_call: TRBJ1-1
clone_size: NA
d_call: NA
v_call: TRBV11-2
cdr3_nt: TGTGCCAGCAGCTCCAAAAGGCAGGGTGAAGCTTTCTTT
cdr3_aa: CASSSKRQGEAFF

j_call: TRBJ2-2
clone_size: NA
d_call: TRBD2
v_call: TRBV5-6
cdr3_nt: TGTGCCAGCAGCTTGGCTCGCGGGAGGGCCGCCGGGGAGCTGTTTTTT
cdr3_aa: CASSLARGRAAGELFF

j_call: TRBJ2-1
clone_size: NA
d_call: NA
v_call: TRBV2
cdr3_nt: TGTGCCAGCAGTGAACACGGTGAGCAGTTCTTC
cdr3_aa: CASSEHGEQFF

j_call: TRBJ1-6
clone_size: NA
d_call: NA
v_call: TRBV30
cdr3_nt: TGTGCCTGGAGTGTTCCTGGGGGGGGGAATTCACCCCTCCACTTT
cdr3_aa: CAWSVPGGGNSPLHF

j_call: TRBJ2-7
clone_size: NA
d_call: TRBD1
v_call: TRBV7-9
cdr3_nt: TGTGCCAGCAGCTTACTGGGACAGGGAGGCGAGCAGTACTTC
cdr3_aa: CASSLLGQGGEQYF

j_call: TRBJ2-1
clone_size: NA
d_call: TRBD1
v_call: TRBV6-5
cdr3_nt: TGTGCCAGCAGTACTACAGGGGGCTCCATCAATGAGCAGTTCTTC
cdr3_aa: CASSTTGGSINEQFF

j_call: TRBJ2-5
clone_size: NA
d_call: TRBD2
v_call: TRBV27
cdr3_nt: TGTGCCAGCAGTTTACGGACTAGACAGGAGACCCAGTACTTC
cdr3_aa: CASSLRTRQETQYF

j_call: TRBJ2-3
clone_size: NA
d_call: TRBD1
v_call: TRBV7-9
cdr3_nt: TGTGCCAGCAGCGCCGGGACAGGGGGGACAGATACGCAGTATTTT
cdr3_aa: CASSAGTGGTDTQYF

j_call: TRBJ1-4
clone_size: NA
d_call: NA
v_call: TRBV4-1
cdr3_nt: TGCGCCAGCAGCCAAGGGCAGGGTGAAAAACTGTTTTTT
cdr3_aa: CASSQGQGEKLFF

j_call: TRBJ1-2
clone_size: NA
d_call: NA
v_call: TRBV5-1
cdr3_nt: TGCGCCAGCAGCTTGGAACAGGGCTATGGCTACACCTTC
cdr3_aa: CASSLEQGYGYTF